One and the same sample provided the 9 T cell receptor beta chains below, sequenced in a study of blood T cell repertoires in COVID-19. The protocol was immunoSEQ multiplex PCR, while the TCRdb copy is restricted to in-frame clones and leaves out a portion. The table lists about 27,000 clones, more than 85% of them singletons, with about a sixth in the top ten. Material for sequencing was peripheral blood. Receptors were obtained from a human donor with active COVID-19. The donor label of this sample is uncertain.

Only one count was recorded for this clone. V usage is TRBV9 and J usage is TRBJ2-7; unclear D gene. V was pared by 3 bases and J by 7 bases, with 11 bases between. CDR3 size: 12 residues. Germline-derived CDR1 and CDR2 are SGDLS and YYNGEE. The CDR3 region is CASSAVLREQYF. In DNA form, the CDR3 reads TGTGCCAGCAGCGCCGTCCTGCGGGAGCAGTACTTC. Based on the CDR3 plus reference TRBV9 and TRBJ2-7, the full variable domain is DSGVTQTPKHLITATGQRVTLRCSPRSGDLSVYWYQQSLDQGLQFLIQYYNGEERAKGNILERFSAQQFPDLHSELNLSSLELGDSALYFCASSAVLREQYFGPGTRLTVT.

The chain employs TRBV7-6 and TRBJ2-4, with TRBD1 matching over 7 bases. V lost 5 bases to trimming and J lost 3 bases; unmatched junction nucleotides: 13. The CDR3 is 17 amino acids. The V gene's germline CDR1 is SGHVS and CDR2 FNYEAQ. CDR3: CASSPVRQGVGKNIQYF. CDR3 nucleotide sequence: TGTGCCAGCAGCCCGGTACGCCAGGGGGTAGGCAAAAACATTCAGTACTTC.

The V and J genes are TRBV9 and TRBJ1-1; 10 positions match TRBD1. The CDR3 totals 15 residues. The J segment lost 5 bases and the V segment lost 3 bases, leaving 7 bases of the junction unmatched. The germline V gene has CDR1 SGDLS and CDR2 YYNGEE. The CDR3 nucleotides are TGTGCCAGCAGCGGCGGGACAGGGGATTTAACTGAAGCTTTCTTT. Encoded protein: CASSGGTGDLTEAFF.

The chain couples TRBV5-5 to TRBJ2-1; 7 bases map to TRBD1. Germline V gene sequence: CDR1 SGHKS, CDR2 YYEKEE (reference sequence). Trimming removed 4 bases from V and 8 bases from J; junction bases left unmatched: 9. The CDR3 sequence is 14 residues long. DNA for the CDR3: TGTGCCAGCAGCCCTGACAGGGTGAGGGATGAGCAGTTCTTC. It specifies CASSPDRVRDEQFF.

This clone appeared a single time. The chain combines TRBV28 with TRBJ2-3, with TRBD2 as a possible D gene (6 bases). The V gene's germline CDR1 is MDHEN and CDR2 SYDVKM. This CDR3 is built from 19 residues. V lost 4 bases and J 5 bases, leaving 28 bases between the germline ends. DNA for the CDR3: TGTGCCAGCAGTTCCCGCTGGGGGGATTCACCCAACACGATAGATACGCAGTATTTT. It specifies CASSSRWGDSPNTIDTQYF.

The chain recombines TRBV2 with TRBJ2-6; D is perhaps TRBD2 (5 bases). The CDR3 length is 15 residues. V lost 11 bases and J 0 bases, leaving 14 bases between the germline ends. Germline V gene sequence: CDR1 SNHLY, CDR2 FYNNEI. CDR3 nucleotide sequence: TGTGCCGTCCTAACTAGGAACTCTGGGGCCAACGTCCTGACTTTC. It codes for CAVLTRNSGANVLTF. Combining the CDR3 with reference TRBV2 and TRBJ2-6 gives the whole variable domain EPEVTQTPSHQVTQMGQEVILRCVPISNHLYFYWYRQILGQKVEFLVSFYNNEISEKSEIFDDQFSVERPDGSNFTLKIRSTKLEDSAMYFCAVLTRNSGANVLTFGAGSRLTVL.

The chain employs TRBV6-2 or TRBV6-3 and TRBJ2-3; 9 bases map to TRBD2. This CDR3 region has 16 residues. Per the germline V gene, CDR1 is MNHEY and CDR2 is SVGEGT. Trimming removed 6 bases from V and 2 bases from J; junction bases left unmatched: 9. DNA of the CDR3: TGTGCCAGCAGCCAAGGAAGGACTAGCGCCACAGATACGCAGTATTTT. This translates into CASSQGRTSATDTQYF.

This clone is a singleton in its sample. J is TRBJ2-2 and V is TRBV18; D remains ambiguous. V lost 1 base and J lost 6, with 6 bases in between. The CDR3 is 13 amino acids. Germline V lookup: CDR1 KGHSH, CDR2 LQKENI. CDR3 region: CASSPLSPGELFF. In nucleotides, the CDR3 is TGTGCCAGCTCACCACTGAGTCCCGGGGAGCTGTTTTTT.

The chain links TRBV28 to TRBJ2-7; 8 nucleotides match TRBD2. Germline loops: CDR1 MDHEN, CDR2 SYDVKM. The CDR3 extends over 16 amino acids. J gave up 0 bases and V 3 bases, and 7 bases lay outside the gene matches. Here the CDR3 DNA reads TGTGCCAGCAGTTTTTCGCGGGAGGCCCTCTCCTACGAGCAGTACTTC. This gives the protein CASSFSREALSYEQYF.